These 23 T cell receptor beta chains were sequenced from one sample in a study of cytomegalovirus exposure and HLA in healthy donors. PCR employed 60 Vbeta and 13 Jbeta primers. Profiling relied on immunoSEQ multiplex PCR, and the TCRdb table lists in-frame clones only, not all of them. The repertoire holds 200,000 or so clones, with roughly 68% as singletons. The sequenced sample was PBMCs. Every receptor here comes from a man between 35 and 55 years old in good health and CMV-seropositive.

The genes are TRBV4-2 and TRBJ1-1; 10 bases map to TRBD1. Losses at the gene ends were 1 base for V and 7 bases for J; bases not matched to a gene: 12. The germline gives CDR1 LGHNA, CDR2 YNFKEQ. The CDR3 is made up of 17 amino acids. The CDR3 DNA is TGTGCCAGCAGCCAAGGACCGGACAGGGGGGTCTTTAGTGAAGCTTTCTTT. This encodes CASSQGPDRGVFSEAFF.

This chain links TRBV5-1 with TRBJ2-2; D perhaps matches TRBD2 (5 bases). V lost 4 bases and J lost 5, with 18 bases in between. The CDR3 is 16 amino acids. Per the germline V gene, CDR1 is SGHRS and CDR2 is YFSETQ. The CDR3 nucleotides are TGCGCCAGCAGCGAGTCCCCCCGGGGATATACCGGGGAGCTGTTTTTT. Protein product: CASSESPRGYTGELFF. The full variable domain, in which reference TRBV5-1 and TRBJ2-2 provide the parts outside the CDR3, is KAGVTQTPRYLIKTRGQQVTLSCSPISGHRSVSWYQQTPGQGLQFLFEYFSETQRNKGNFPGRFSGRQFSNSRSEMNVSTLELGDSALYLCASSESPRGYTGELFFGEGSRLTVL.

This clone was seen just once. V usage is TRBV9 and J usage is TRBJ2-3, with a tentative D call TRBD2 (5 bases). Germline V CDR1 and CDR2: SGDLS, YYNGEE. The CDR3 totals 14 residues. Trimming took off 0 bases at V and 4 bases at J, with 9 bases between the two ends. The CDR3 DNA reads as TGTGCCAGCAGCGTAGGTCCGGGGTCAGATACGCAGTATTTT. Translated, it gives CASSVGPGSDTQYF.

This rearrangement joins TRBV5-1 to TRBJ2-7, with D tentatively TRBD2 (5 bases). CDR3 length: 16 amino acids. V lost 1 base and J 2 bases, leaving 16 bases between the germline ends. CDR1 SGHRS and CDR2 YFSETQ come from the germline V gene. CDR3 amino acids: CASSLRPKAGTYEQYF. Written as DNA, the CDR3 is TGCGCCAGCAGCTTGCGGCCCAAGGCGGGCACCTACGAGCAGTACTTC.

V is TRBV5-1 and J is TRBJ1-2; D is unresolved. CDR1 and CDR2 from the germline V gene are SGHRS and YFSETQ. This CDR3 is built from 15 residues. V dropped 0 bases and J dropped 0 bases, with 9 bases sitting between them. CDR3 sequence reads: CASSLEGGPNYGYTF. The CDR3 nucleotides read TGCGCCAGCAGCTTGGAAGGAGGGCCTAACTATGGCTACACCTTC.

This chain links TRBV28 with TRBJ2-7, with 9 bases aligning to TRBD1. Trimming removed 5 bases from V and 2 bases from J; junction bases left unmatched: 4. This CDR3 spans 14 amino acids. CDR1 is MDHEN and CDR2 is SYDVKM in the germline V gene. The CDR3 DNA reads as TGTGCCAGCAGTGCCGGGACAGGGACCTACGAGCAGTACTTC. This translates into CASSAGTGTYEQYF.

This clone was detected a few times. V and J are TRBV6-6 and TRBJ1-1, with no clear D. The V gene lost 0 bases and the J gene lost 1 base, with 12 bases spanning the gap. Germline CDR1 reads MNHNY; CDR2 reads SVGAGI (reference sequence). The CDR3 runs 16 residues. The CDR3 loop is CASSYSWPDPNTEAFF. In nucleotides, the CDR3 is TGTGCCAGCAGTTACTCGTGGCCCGATCCGAACACTGAAGCTTTCTTT.

The J gene is TRBJ2-5, the V gene TRBV4-1; D uncertain. Gene TRBJ2-7 matches the end of the DNA better, so the J call may be wrong. Germline V gene lookup returns CDR1 MGHRA and CDR2 YSYEKL. The CDR3 is 13 amino acids. This CDR3 is CASSQGPDYEQYF. The CDR3, as DNA: TGCGCCAGCAGCCAAGGACCCGACTACGAGCAGTACTTC.

The chain employs TRBV7-2 and TRBJ2-7; possibly TRBD1 for D (6 bases). The germline gives CDR1 SGHTA, CDR2 FQGNSA. Between the trimmed V and J ends, which lost 0 bases and 4 bases, there was a span of 10 bases. The CDR3 is made up of 14 amino acids. CDR3 sequence (DNA): TGTGCCAGCAGCTTAGCGCAACAGGGATACGAGCAGTACTTC. Protein: CASSLAQQGYEQYF.

The gene calls are TRBV6-6 and TRBJ2-1, with 13 bases lining up with TRBD2. The CDR3 extends over 16 amino acids. The V and J ends lost 4 bases and 4 bases, in that order; junction bases with no gene match: 4. The V gene's germline CDR1 is MNHNY and CDR2 SVGAGI (reference sequence). CDR3 residues: CASSFTTSGGYNEQFF. The CDR3 nucleotides are TGTGCCAGCAGTTTCACGACTAGCGGGGGGTACAATGAGCAGTTCTTC.

In this sample, this clone turned up once. The chain recombines TRBV27 with TRBJ1-6, with 7 positions matching TRBD1. V was clipped by 5 bases and J by 10 bases; unmatched bases: 8. The CDR3 contains 14 residues. Germline V gives CDR1 MNHEY, CDR2 SMNVEV (reference sequence). CDR3 region: CASSAPGTESPLHF. For the CDR3, the DNA is TGTGCCAGCAGTGCCCCCGGGACAGAATCACCCCTCCACTTT.

The genes are TRBV4-3 and TRBJ2-3; TRBD2 agrees at 14 bases. The CDR3 runs 17 residues. Germline loops: CDR1 LGHNA, CDR2 YSLEER. The J segment lost 4 bases and the V segment lost 0 bases, leaving 3 bases of the junction unmatched. CDR3 bases: TGCGCCAGCAGCCAAGATGTGACTAGCGGGGGGGCAGATACGCAGTATTTT. The encoded protein is CASSQDVTSGGADTQYF.

This clone has just a few counts. The V call is TRBV2, the J call TRBJ2-1; weak D call: TRBD2 (5 bases). This CDR3 is built from 13 residues. Germline V gene data show CDR1 as SNHLY and CDR2 as FYNNEI. The germline V and J ends were trimmed by 5 bases and 7 bases, with 12 bases remaining between them. Here the CDR3 reads CASSPDPGNEQFF. DNA for the CDR3: TGTGCCAGCAGTCCGGACCCGGGGAATGAGCAGTTCTTC.

V is TRBV13 and J is TRBJ2-7; unclear D gene. Deletions cut 0 bases from V and 3 bases from J, with 9 bases between. Looked up from germline, CDR1 is PRHDT and CDR2 is FYEKMQ (reference sequence). This CDR3 is built from 14 residues. CDR3 region: CASSLGRELYEQYF. The CDR3 DNA reads as TGTGCCAGCAGCTTAGGCCGAGAGCTCTACGAGCAGTACTTC.

This chain joins TRBV27 and TRBJ2-3; D is unclear. Trimming cost V 6 bases and J 4 bases, with 8 bases left between them. Germline CDR1 and CDR2: MNHEY and SMNVEV (reference sequence). The CDR3 has 12 residues. This CDR3 is CASSPFADTQYF. In DNA form, the CDR3 reads TGTGCCAGCAGCCCCTTTGCAGATACGCAGTATTTT.

This clone was picked up a small number of times. The chain carries TRBV6-1 and TRBJ2-3; 7 positions match TRBD1. This CDR3 is 16 amino acids long. The germline CDR1 and CDR2 sequences are MNHNS and SASEGT. Trimming at V came to 2 bases and at J to 3 bases, leaving 8 bases not matched to a gene. This chain's CDR3 is CASSESGRGWTDTQYF. The CDR3 DNA reads TGTGCCAGCAGTGAAAGTGGCAGGGGGTGGACAGATACGCAGTATTTT.

This chain connects TRBV19 to TRBJ1-3, with a tentative D call TRBD1 (6 bases). Germline-derived CDR1 and CDR2 are LNHDA and SQIVND (reference sequence). With 5 bases removed from V and 2 bases from J, the gap between germline ends came to 16 bases. CDR3 length: 16 residues. The CDR3 protein is CASSVQGIGAGNTIYF. As DNA, the CDR3 is TGTGCCAGTAGTGTCCAGGGGATTGGAGCTGGAAACACCATATATTTT.

This sequence joins TRBV6-1 and TRBJ1-1; D perhaps matches TRBD1 (5 bases). The ends were cut back, 4 bases at V and 4 bases at J, with 13 bases in the middle. CDR3 length: 14 residues. The V gene's germline CDR1 is MNHNS and CDR2 SASEGT. CDR3 DNA sequence: TGTGCCAGCAGTGTGGGGGGACTACCCACTGAAGCTTTCTTT. Protein: CASSVGGLPTEAFF.

The chain uses TRBV6-1 and TRBJ2-2, with TRBD1 matching 10 bases. V lost 5 bases to trimming and J lost 6 bases; unmatched junction nucleotides: 6. Germline assignment: CDR1 MNHNS and CDR2 SASEGT. The CDR3 has 15 residues. As DNA, the CDR3 is TGTGCCAGCAGTATTGGGACAGGGGATCCCGGGGAGCTGTTTTTT. This codes for CASSIGTGDPGELFF.

Only a few counts were recorded for this clone. This chain links TRBV18 with TRBJ2-7, with 8 nucleotides matching TRBD1. Unmatched junction bases numbered 1, after V lost 3 bases and J lost 3 bases. Germline CDR1 and CDR2: KGHSH and LQKENI. This CDR3 contains 13 residues. This CDR3 is CASSPDRVYEQYF. The CDR3 bases are TGTGCCAGCTCACCGGACAGGGTCTACGAGCAGTACTTC.

This clone was picked up one time. This chain links TRBV7-3 with TRBJ2-3; a possible D gene is TRBD1 (5 bases). There are 15 residues in the CDR3. V dropped 1 base and J dropped 5 bases, with 13 bases sitting between them. Germline V gene lookup returns CDR1 SGHTA and CDR2 FQGTGA. CDR3 coding DNA: TGTGCCAGCAGCTTAAGTTTGCAGGGCAAAGATACGCAGTATTTT. Protein: CASSLSLQGKDTQYF.

The chain's CDR3 is CASSPRSGETQYF. Here the CDR3 DNA reads TGTGCCAGCAGCCCTCGGAGCGGGGAGACCCAGTACTTC. This chain uses TRBV5-4 with TRBJ2-5, with D perhaps TRBD2 (6 bases). V was clipped by 4 bases and J by 5 bases, with 12 bases between them. From germline, CDR1 is SGHNT and CDR2 YYREEE (reference sequence). CDR3 length: 13 amino acids.

This chain uses TRBV6-5 with TRBJ2-7; D might be TRBD2 (6 bases). V lost 5 bases and J lost 3, with 11 bases in between. The CDR3 consists of 13 residues. Per the germline V gene, CDR1 is MNHEY and CDR2 is SVGAGI. CDR3 protein: CASSVGTLYEQYF. The CDR3 DNA follows: TGTGCCAGCAGTGTCGGGACTCTCTACGAGCAGTACTTC.